A selection of T cell receptor beta chains follows, all from one sample in a study of blood T cell repertoires in COVID-19. The repertoire was sequenced with immunoSEQ multiplex PCR; TCRdb's copy has only in-frame clones and lacks some. The sample lists approximately 240,000 clones, around nine tenths occurring once. The specimen sequenced was peripheral blood. The receptors were gathered from a woman aged 40 to 50 who had recovered from COVID-19. Both conserved end residues are part of each CDR3. The D gene is left open where the match is weak. Where a row states a size, it is once, few, many or the class of an expanded clone; other rows omit it.

abundance	d_gene	v_gene	j_gene	CDR3aa	CDR3nt
.	.	TRBV18	TRBJ1-4	CASSPLGNEKLFF	TGTGCCAGCTCACCTCTCGGTAATGAAAAACTGTTTTTT
.	.	TRBV5-1	TRBJ2-5	CASSLMADQETQYF	TGCGCCAGCAGCTTAATGGCTGACCAAGAGACCCAGTACTTC
.	.	TRBV5-4	TRBJ1-1	CASSGRANTEAFF	TGTGCCAGCAGCGGGAGGGCGAACACTGAAGCTTTCTTT
once	.	TRBV5-1	TRBJ1-2	CASTRAAAGGYTF	TGCGCCAGCACGAGGGCCGCAGCGGGTGGCTACACCTTC
.	.	TRBV30	TRBJ2-3	CAWSRRGGDTQYF	TGTGCCTGGAGTCGCAGGGGTGGGGATACGCAGTATTTT
.	TRBD1	TRBV7-2	TRBJ2-7	CASSLRDSFSYEQYF	TGTGCCAGCAGCTTACGGGACAGTTTCTCCTACGAGCAGTACTTC
.	.	TRBV9	TRBJ2-2	CASSVVPETGELFF	TGTGCCAGCAGCGTAGTTCCCGAGACCGGGGAGCTGTTTTTT
many	.	TRBV2	TRBJ1-1	CASSETGNTEAFF	TGTGCCAGCAGTGAAACCGGGAACACTGAAGCTTTCTTT
.	.	TRBV14	TRBJ1-2	CASSHHRRDSFYTF	TGTGCCAGCAGCCACCACAGGCGAGACAGCTTCTACACCTTC
.	TRBD1	TRBV5-1	TRBJ2-7	CASSSTGGRYEQYF	TGCGCCAGCAGCTCGACAGGGGGTCGCTACGAGCAGTACTTC
.	TRBD1	TRBV5-6	TRBJ2-7	CASSGRQGSPGAAQYF	TGTGCCAGCAGCGGCCGACAGGGAAGCCCTGGGGCCGCGCAGTACTTC
.	TRBD1	TRBV7-3	TRBJ2-5	CASSRDRQETQYF	TGTGCCAGCAGCCGGGACAGGCAGGAGACCCAGTACTTC
.	.	TRBV5-4	TRBJ1-2	CASSLALSQGLGGYTF	TGTGCCAGCAGCTTGGCTCTCTCCCAGGGCTTGGGTGGCTACACCTTC
few	TRBD1	TRBV3-1/TRBV3-2	TRBJ1-5	CASSQDPIPGQGPPVSNQPQHF	TGTGCCAGCAGCCAAGATCCAATACCGGGACAGGGTCCCCCCGTTAGCAATCAGCCCCAGCATTTT
.	TRBD1	TRBV4-3	TRBJ1-4	CASSQDTLGTGKGKANEKLFF	TGCGCCAGCAGCCAAGATACCCTCGGGACAGGGAAAGGGAAGGCTAATGAAAAACTGTTTTTT
.	TRBD1	TRBV28	TRBJ1-3	CASRLDRGSGNTIYF	TGTGCCAGCAGGTTGGACAGGGGCTCTGGAAACACCATATATTTT
.	TRBD1	TRBV4-2	TRBJ1-2	CASSQRLQPGQGRDYTF	TGTGCCAGCAGCCAGAGACTCCAACCGGGACAGGGTCGAGACTACACCTTC
.	.	TRBV5-8	TRBJ1-5	CASSSGMRNQPQHF	TGTGCCAGCAGCTCAGGAATGCGCAATCAGCCCCAGCATTTT
.	.	TRBV7-3	TRBJ2-5	CASSLTKQAPQYF	TGTGCCAGCAGCTTAACGAAGCAGGCACCTCAGTACTTC
.	TRBD1	TRBV7-9	TRBJ2-3	CASSPDRGSTDTQYF	TGTGCCAGCAGCCCGGACAGGGGAAGCACAGATACGCAGTATTTT
.	TRBD2	TRBV27	TRBJ2-3	CASSRLAGGLDTQYF	TGTGCCAGCAGTCGACTAGCGGGGGGGCTAGATACGCAGTATTTT
.	.	TRBV5-1	TRBJ2-5	CASSLVVRDRFQETQYF	TGCGCCAGCAGCTTGGTTGTCAGGGATCGGTTCCAAGAGACCCAGTACTTC
once	.	TRBV6-2/TRBV6-3	TRBJ1-1	CASSYYAGGITEAFF	TGTGCCAGCAGTTACTATGCCGGGGGTATCACTGAAGCTTTCTTT
.	.	TRBV6-1	TRBJ1-1	CASSEPRTVEAFF	TGTGCCAGCAGTGAACCAAGAACTGTTGAAGCTTTCTTT
.	.	TRBV21-1	TRBJ2-7	CASSAQARYRVGEQYF	TGTGCCAGCAGCGCGCAGGCCCGGTACAGGGTCGGCGAGCAGTACTTC
.	TRBD1	TRBV19	TRBJ1-2	CASSIGDRVGGYTF	TGTGCCAGTAGTATAGGGGACAGGGTTGGTGGCTACACCTTC
.	TRBD1	TRBV28	TRBJ1-1	CASSLGSGQGKTEAFF	TGTGCCAGCAGTTTAGGGTCCGGACAGGGAAAGACTGAAGCTTTCTTT
.	.	TRBV25-1	TRBJ1-4	CASRNLGGYNEKLFF	TGTGCCAGCAGGAATTTAGGGGGTTATAATGAAAAACTGTTTTTT
.	TRBD1	TRBV27	TRBJ2-4	CASRYTGGGIQYF	TGTGCCAGCAGGTATACAGGGGGCGGCATTCAGTACTTC
.	.	TRBV6-5	TRBJ2-7	CASSSYSGSYEQYF	TGTGCCAGCAGCTCGTATAGCGGATCCTACGAGCAGTACTTC
.	TRBD1	TRBV6-6	TRBJ2-7	CASSAGQVNNYEQYF	TGTGCCAGCAGTGCAGGACAGGTTAACAACTACGAGCAGTACTTC
.	TRBD1	TRBV18	TRBJ1-2	CASSRDREYDNYGYTF	TGTGCCAGCTCCAGGGACAGGGAGTATGATAACTATGGCTACACCTTC
.	TRBD2	TRBV6-5	TRBJ2-7	CASSSKSGASYEQYF	TGTGCCAGCAGCTCCAAGAGCGGGGCCTCCTACGAGCAGTACTTC
few	TRBD2	TRBV25-1	TRBJ2-2	CASRGLGRSTGELFF	TGTGCCAGCAGGGGACTAGGGCGGAGCACCGGGGAGCTGTTTTTT
.	.	TRBV4-2	TRBJ1-5	CASSQASVSNQPQHF	TGTGCCAGCAGCCAAGCGAGCGTTAGCAATCAGCCCCAGCATTTT
.	TRBD1	TRBV19	TRBJ2-2	CASSPTIGTGVLNTGELFF	TGTGCCAGTAGTCCGACCATCGGGACAGGGGTCTTGAACACCGGGGAGCTGTTTTTT
.	TRBD1	TRBV13	TRBJ1-2	CASSSRTGDYGYTF	TGTGCCAGCAGCTCACGGACAGGGGACTATGGCTACACCTTC
.	.	TRBV2	TRBJ2-2	CASSVGAGELFF	TGTGCCAGCAGTGTCGGGGCCGGGGAGCTGTTTTTT
once	TRBD2	TRBV30	TRBJ2-7	CAWKMASGGGKQYF	TGTGCCTGGAAAATGGCTAGCGGGGGGGGCAAGCAGTACTTC
.	TRBD1	TRBV5-1	TRBJ2-2	CASSPPGQGGAGELFF	TGCGCCAGCAGCCCTCCGGGACAGGGAGGGGCCGGGGAGCTGTTTTTT
.	TRBD1	TRBV28	TRBJ1-4	CASSPPGQGGEKLFF	TGTGCCAGCAGCCCTCCGGGACAGGGCGGTGAAAAACTGTTTTTT
.	TRBD1	TRBV4-3	TRBJ1-5	CASSQDRNNQPQHF	TGCGCCAGCAGCCAGGACAGGAACAATCAGCCCCAGCATTTT
.	.	TRBV30	TRBJ2-5	CAWSRRVETQYF	TGTGCCTGGAGTAGGAGGGTAGAGACCCAGTACTTC
once	TRBD2	TRBV7-3	TRBJ2-7	CASSSGGVGYEQYF	TGTGCCAGCAGCTCCGGGGGGGTTGGCTACGAGCAGTACTTC
.	TRBD1	TRBV5-1	TRBJ2-7	CASSRTTGGSSYEQYF	TGCGCCAGCAGCCGAACGACAGGGGGGAGCTCCTACGAGCAGTACTTC
.	TRBD2	TRBV7-2	TRBJ2-7	CASSLAQGLAGASSYEQYF	TGTGCCAGCAGCTTAGCCCAGGGACTAGCGGGCGCAAGCTCCTACGAGCAGTACTTC
.	TRBD1	TRBV27	TRBJ2-5	CASSPTWTGGETQYF	TGTGCCAGCAGTCCGACCTGGACAGGGGGAGAGACCCAGTACTTC
.	TRBD1	TRBV5-1	TRBJ2-7	CASSRDRDSYEQYF	TGCGCCAGCTCTAGGGACAGGGATAGCTACGAGCAGTACTTC
once	.	TRBV9	TRBJ1-3	CASSVGFGSGNTIYF	TGTGCCAGCAGCGTAGGGTTCGGGTCAGGAAACACCATATATTTT
.	.	TRBV9	TRBJ1-2	CASSALYGYTF	TGTGCCAGCAGCGCCCTCTATGGCTACACCTTC
.	.	TRBV5-1	TRBJ1-5	CASSLEGDRQPQHF	TGCGCCAGCAGCTTGGAGGGGGATCGGCAGCCCCAGCATTTT
.	.	TRBV2	TRBJ2-1	CASSSYNEQFF	TGTGCCAGCAGTTCATACAATGAGCAGTTCTTC
.	TRBD1	TRBV5-5	TRBJ2-5	CASSQTGQETQYF	TGTGCCAGCAGCCAGACAGGGCAAGAGACCCAGTACTTC
.	.	TRBV3-1/TRBV3-2	TRBJ1-2	CASSHQNSLNYGYTF	TGTGCCAGCAGCCATCAGAACAGCCTTAACTATGGCTACACCTTC
.	.	TRBV11-1	TRBJ2-7	CASSSLSRGEQYF	TGTGCCAGCAGCTCTCTGTCAAGAGGGGAGCAGTACTTC
.	.	TRBV28	TRBJ1-5	CASSASQDGQPQHF	TGTGCCAGCAGTGCAAGCCAGGATGGGCAGCCCCAGCATTTT
.	TRBD1	TRBV6-2/TRBV6-3	TRBJ1-2	CASSYTGDHWGYTF	TGTGCCAGCAGTTACACAGGGGATCACTGGGGCTACACCTTC